These T cell receptor beta chains were read from a single sample in a study of T-cell reconstitution after alpha-beta-depleted transplantation in children. From the PCR reads, TCRdb called clonotypes with MiXCR, one entry per CDR3 protein. The data show a few hundred thousand distinct CDR3 sequences, roughly a quarter seen once. The sample was PBMCs, taken before TCRalphabeta/CD19-depleted stem cell transplant. The origin of the receptors is a boy in the first two years of life with Wiskott-Aldrich syndrome, due to receive a stem cell transplant. CDR3s include the opening cysteine and the closing phenylalanine or tryptophan. The D gene is left open where the match is weak. The size of a clone is reported for some rows only, either as once, few or many, or as a class for expanded clones.

>TRBJ2-3|TRBD2|NA|TRBV20-1
TGCAGTGCTAGAGATCTCCAAACTAGCGGGTATAGCACAGATACGCAGTATTTT
CSARDLQTSGYSTDTQYF
>TRBJ2-5|NA|NA|TRBV20-1
TGCAGTGCTAGAGATCGGATTTTAGAGACCCAGTACTTC
CSARDRILETQYF
>TRBJ2-7|NA|NA|TRBV12-3/TRBV12-4
TGTGCCAGCAGTTTGGACAGAATGTACGAGCAGTACTTC
CASSLDRMYEQYF
>TRBJ2-7|TRBD2|few|TRBV5-1
TGCGCCAGCAGAGCGTTACTAGCGGGGGAATACGAGCAGTACTTC
CASRALLAGEYEQYF
>TRBJ2-1|NA|NA|TRBV5-1
TGCGCCAGCAGCTTCGTACAGGGCTGTGAGCAGTTCTTC
CASSFVQGCEQFF
>TRBJ2-2|NA|NA|TRBV5-1
TGCGCCAGCACCCGGGATTCTCTTAAGACCGGGGAGCTGTTTTTT
CASTRDSLKTGELFF
>TRBJ2-1|NA|NA|TRBV19
TGTGCCAGTAGTATAGTCCCACTAAGCTCCTACAATGAGCAGTTCTTC
CASSIVPLSSYNEQFF
>TRBJ2-1|TRBD2|few|TRBV10-1
TGCGCCAGCAGTGACGGGGCGGGAGTAGGTAATGAGCAGTTCTTC
CASSDGAGVGNEQFF
>TRBJ2-3|TRBD2|NA|TRBV7-2
TGTGCCAGCAGCCTGACTAGCGGGAGGGCCGGCACAGATACGCAGTATTTT
CASSLTSGRAGTDTQYF
>TRBJ2-1|NA|NA|TRBV10-1
TGCGCCAGCAGTGAGTCTAGTACGAATGAGCAGTTCTTC
CASSESSTNEQFF
>TRBJ2-3|NA|few|TRBV5-1
TGCGCCAGCGCCCACGACCACTCGGGAGATACGCAGTATTTT
CASAHDHSGDTQYF
>TRBJ2-3|TRBD2|NA|TRBV5-1
TGCGCCAGCAGCTTTCTAGCGGGAGGTGCGGCAGATACGCAGTATTTT
CASSFLAGGAADTQYF
>TRBJ2-1|TRBD2|many|TRBV6-4
TGTGCCAGCAGTGCGGGTCTAGCGGGAGGCAATGAGCAGTTCTTC
CASSAGLAGGNEQFF
>TRBJ1-3|NA|few|TRBV7-6
TGTGCCAGCAGCTTATCAGGGACGGTCTCTGGAAACACCATATATTTT
CASSLSGTVSGNTIYF
>TRBJ1-2|NA|few|TRBV5-1
TGCGCCAGCAGCTTGGATCTCACTGGGGGTGGCTACACCTTC
CASSLDLTGGGYTF
>TRBJ1-1|NA|few|TRBV12-3/TRBV12-4
TGTGCCAGCAGTTTACCGGGCAGGGGCCACACTGAAGCTTTCTTT
CASSLPGRGHTEAFF
>TRBJ2-1|NA|NA|TRBV20-1
TGCAGTGCTAGAGGGCCCTACAATGAGCAGTTCTTC
CSARGPYNEQFF
>TRBJ2-3|TRBD2|few|TRBV5-1
TGCGCCAGCAGCGGGACTAGCGGGAGTGGCGGGACGCAGTATTTT
CASSGTSGSGGTQYF
>TRBJ2-7|TRBD2|NA|TRBV5-1
TGCGCCAGCAGCTTTAGCGGGAGGACCTACGAGCAGTACTTC
CASSFSGRTYEQYF
>TRBJ2-1|TRBD2|NA|TRBV11-2
TGTGCCAGCAGCTCTAGCGGGAGGGCCTACGGGGTTGAGCAGTTCTTC
CASSSSGRAYGVEQFF
>TRBJ1-1|NA|few|TRBV28
TGTGCCAGCAGTTTACGACAGGCTCGCACTGAAGCTTTCTTT
CASSLRQARTEAFF
>TRBJ1-1|NA|many|TRBV4-2
TGTGCCAGCAGCCCCAAGGCGGTGAACACTGAAGCTTTCTTT
CASSPKAVNTEAFF
>TRBJ2-5|NA|few|TRBV5-1
TGCGCCAGCACCATTGGGAGGTTCGAGACCCAGTACTTC
CASTIGRFETQYF
>TRBJ2-1|NA|few|TRBV5-1
TGCGCCAGCACCGGGACACCGAAATACAATGAGCAGTTCTTC
CASTGTPKYNEQFF
>TRBJ1-4|NA|NA|TRBV7-9
TGTGCCAGCAGCTTAGGGGAGTGGAGAACTAATGAAAAACTGTTTTTT
CASSLGEWRTNEKLFF
>TRBJ1-5|NA|few|TRBV28
TGTGCCAGCAGTTTAGGGGCGGCCCGGTTTCGCCCCCAGCATTTT
CASSLGAARFRPQHF
>TRBJ1-1|TRBD1|few|TRBV20-1
TGCAGTGCTAGGGGACAGGGGGCTGAAGCTTTCTTT
CSARGQGAEAFF
>TRBJ2-3|NA|NA|TRBV19
TGTGCCAGTAGTGTCACCTTCACAGATACGCAGTATTTT
CASSVTFTDTQYF
>TRBJ2-3|NA|NA|TRBV5-1
TGCGCCAGCACCTTGGACCATGATACGCAGTATTTT
CASTLDHDTQYF
>TRBJ2-1|NA|NA|TRBV6-5
TGTGCCAGCAGTTACGGAGGGGGCCTCCTCAACAATGAGCAGTTCTTC
CASSYGGGLLNNEQFF
>TRBJ1-1|NA|NA|TRBV3-1
TGTGCCAGCAGCCAAGTACAGTACACTGAAGCTTTCTTT
CASSQVQYTEAFF
>TRBJ2-2|TRBD2|NA|TRBV27
TGTGCCAGCAGGGACCTCGTATTAGCGGGCGCGAACACCGGGGAGCTGTTTTTT
CASRDLVLAGANTGELFF
>TRBJ2-3|TRBD2|NA|TRBV5-1
TGCGCCAGCAGCTTTGGGGCGGGGGACACAGATACGCAGTATTTT
CASSFGAGDTDTQYF
>TRBJ2-5|NA|few|TRBV20-1
TGCAGTGCTAAGACGACTAGTATACCCCAAGAGACCCAGTACTTC
CSAKTTSIPQETQYF